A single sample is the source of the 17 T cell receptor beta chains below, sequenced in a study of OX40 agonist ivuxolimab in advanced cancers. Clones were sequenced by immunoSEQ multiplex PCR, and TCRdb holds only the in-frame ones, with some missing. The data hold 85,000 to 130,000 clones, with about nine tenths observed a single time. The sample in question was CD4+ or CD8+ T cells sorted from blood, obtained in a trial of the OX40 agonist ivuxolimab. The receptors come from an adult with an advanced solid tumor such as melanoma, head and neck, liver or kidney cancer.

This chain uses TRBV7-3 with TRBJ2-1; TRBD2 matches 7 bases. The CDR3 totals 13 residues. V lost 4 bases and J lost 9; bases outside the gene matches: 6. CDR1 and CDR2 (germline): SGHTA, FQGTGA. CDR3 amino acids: CASSSPPGGEQFF. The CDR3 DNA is TGTGCCAGCAGCTCCCCCCCGGGAGGTGAGCAGTTCTTC.

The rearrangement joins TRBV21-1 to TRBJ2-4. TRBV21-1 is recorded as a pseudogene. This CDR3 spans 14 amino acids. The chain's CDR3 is CASSKEGEGNIQYF. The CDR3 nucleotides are TGTGCCAGCAGCAAAGAGGGTGAGGGGAACATTCAGTACTTC.

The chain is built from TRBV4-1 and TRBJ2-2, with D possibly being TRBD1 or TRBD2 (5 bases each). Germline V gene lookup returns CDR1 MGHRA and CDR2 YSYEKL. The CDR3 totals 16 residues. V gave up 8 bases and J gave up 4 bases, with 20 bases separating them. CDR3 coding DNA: TGCGCCAGCGAGCCAAGGGCAGGGAGCGGCACCGGGGAGCTGTTTTTT. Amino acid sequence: CASEPRAGSGTGELFF.

CDR3 sequence reads: CASSPGGSLDTQYF. CDR3 nucleotides: TGTGCCAGCAGCCCTGGGGGGAGTCTAGATACGCAGTATTTT. The chain links TRBV7-3 to TRBJ2-3; tentatively, D is TRBD2 (6 bases). The V end lost 5 bases, the J end lost 5 bases, and 14 bases lay between the germline ends. The CDR3 contains 14 residues. Germline assignment: CDR1 SGHTA and CDR2 FQGTGA.

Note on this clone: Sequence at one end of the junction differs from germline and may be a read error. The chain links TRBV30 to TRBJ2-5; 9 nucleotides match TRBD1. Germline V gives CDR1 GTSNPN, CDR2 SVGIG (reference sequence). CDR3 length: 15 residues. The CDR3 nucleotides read TGTGCCCGGAGTACAGGGGACAGGGTTATTGGGACCCAGTACTTC. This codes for CARSTGDRVIGTQYF.

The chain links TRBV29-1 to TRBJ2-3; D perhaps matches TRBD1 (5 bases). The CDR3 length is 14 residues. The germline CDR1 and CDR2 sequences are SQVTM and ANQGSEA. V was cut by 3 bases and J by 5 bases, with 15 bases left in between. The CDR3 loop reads CSVDGRAVGDTQYF. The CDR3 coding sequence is TGCAGCGTTGACGGCAGGGCGGTTGGAGATACGCAGTATTTT.

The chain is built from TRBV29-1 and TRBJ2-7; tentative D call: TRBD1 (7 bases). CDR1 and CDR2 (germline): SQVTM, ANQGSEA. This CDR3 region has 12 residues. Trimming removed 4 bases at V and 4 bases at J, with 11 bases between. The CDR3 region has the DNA TGCAGCGTTGGGTCAGGGGGGTACGAGCAGTACTTC. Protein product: CSVGSGGYEQYF.

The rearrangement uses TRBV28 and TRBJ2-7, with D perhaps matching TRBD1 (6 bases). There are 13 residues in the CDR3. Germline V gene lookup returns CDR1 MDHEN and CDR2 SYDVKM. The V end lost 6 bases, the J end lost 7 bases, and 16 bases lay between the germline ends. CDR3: CASSRQATREQYF. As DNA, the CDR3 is TGTGCCAGCAGCAGACAGGCGACGCGTGAGCAGTACTTC.

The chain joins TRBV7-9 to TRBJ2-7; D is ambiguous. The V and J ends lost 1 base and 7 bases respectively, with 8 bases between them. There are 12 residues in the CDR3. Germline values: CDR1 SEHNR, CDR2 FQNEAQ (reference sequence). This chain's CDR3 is CASSLETSEQYF. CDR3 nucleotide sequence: TGTGCCAGCAGCTTAGAGACTTCAGAGCAGTACTTC.

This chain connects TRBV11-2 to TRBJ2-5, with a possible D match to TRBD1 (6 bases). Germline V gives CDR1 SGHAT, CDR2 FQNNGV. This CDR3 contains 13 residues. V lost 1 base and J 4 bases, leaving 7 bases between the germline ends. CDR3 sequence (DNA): TGTGCCAGCAGCTTAGGGGGGCTAGAGACCCAGTACTTC. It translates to CASSLGGLETQYF.

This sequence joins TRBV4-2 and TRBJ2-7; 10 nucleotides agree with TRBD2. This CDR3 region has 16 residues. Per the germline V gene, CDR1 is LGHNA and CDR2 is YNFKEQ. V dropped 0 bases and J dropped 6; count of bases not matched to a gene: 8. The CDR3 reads CASSQDEAGGPSEQYF. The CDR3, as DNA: TGTGCCAGCAGCCAAGATGAAGCGGGAGGGCCAAGCGAGCAGTACTTC.

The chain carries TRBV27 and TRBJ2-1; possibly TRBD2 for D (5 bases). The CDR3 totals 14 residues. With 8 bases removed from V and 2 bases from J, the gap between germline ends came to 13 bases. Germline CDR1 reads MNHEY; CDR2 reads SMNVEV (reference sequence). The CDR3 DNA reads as TGTGCCAGCGGGCTCCAGCGGACCTACAATGAGCAGTTCTTC. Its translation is CASGLQRTYNEQFF.

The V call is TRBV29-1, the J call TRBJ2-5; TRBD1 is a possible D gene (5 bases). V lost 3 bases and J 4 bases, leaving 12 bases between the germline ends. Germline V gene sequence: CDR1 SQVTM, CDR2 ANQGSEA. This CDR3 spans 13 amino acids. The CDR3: CSVESTGRETQYF. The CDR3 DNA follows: TGCAGCGTTGAGTCTACAGGAAGAGAGACCCAGTACTTC.

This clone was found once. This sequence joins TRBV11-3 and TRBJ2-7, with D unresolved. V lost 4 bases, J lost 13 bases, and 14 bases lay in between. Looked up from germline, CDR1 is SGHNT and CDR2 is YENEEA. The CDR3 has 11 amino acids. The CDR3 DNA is TGTGCCAGCAGCTCCTCCTTGGTGGGTTACTTC. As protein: CASSSSLVGYF.

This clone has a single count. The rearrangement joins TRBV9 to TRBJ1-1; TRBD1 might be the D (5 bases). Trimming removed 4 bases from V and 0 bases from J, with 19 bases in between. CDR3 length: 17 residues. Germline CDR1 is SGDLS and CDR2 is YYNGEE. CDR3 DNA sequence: TGTGCCAGCAGCACCTCCGTAACGGGGCGGGTGAACACTGAAGCTTTCTTT. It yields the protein CASSTSVTGRVNTEAFF.

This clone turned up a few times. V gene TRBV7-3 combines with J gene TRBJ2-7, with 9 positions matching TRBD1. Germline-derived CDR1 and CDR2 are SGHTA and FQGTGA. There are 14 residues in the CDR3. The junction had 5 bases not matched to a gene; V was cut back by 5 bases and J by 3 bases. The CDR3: CASSHGGQGYEQYF. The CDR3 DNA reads TGTGCCAGCAGCCACGGGGGACAGGGCTACGAGCAGTACTTC.

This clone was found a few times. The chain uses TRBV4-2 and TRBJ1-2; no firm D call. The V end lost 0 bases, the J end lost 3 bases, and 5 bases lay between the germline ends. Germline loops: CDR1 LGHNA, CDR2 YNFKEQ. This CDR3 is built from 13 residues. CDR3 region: CASSQDLDYGYTF. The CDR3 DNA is TGTGCCAGCAGCCAAGATCTTGACTATGGCTACACCTTC.